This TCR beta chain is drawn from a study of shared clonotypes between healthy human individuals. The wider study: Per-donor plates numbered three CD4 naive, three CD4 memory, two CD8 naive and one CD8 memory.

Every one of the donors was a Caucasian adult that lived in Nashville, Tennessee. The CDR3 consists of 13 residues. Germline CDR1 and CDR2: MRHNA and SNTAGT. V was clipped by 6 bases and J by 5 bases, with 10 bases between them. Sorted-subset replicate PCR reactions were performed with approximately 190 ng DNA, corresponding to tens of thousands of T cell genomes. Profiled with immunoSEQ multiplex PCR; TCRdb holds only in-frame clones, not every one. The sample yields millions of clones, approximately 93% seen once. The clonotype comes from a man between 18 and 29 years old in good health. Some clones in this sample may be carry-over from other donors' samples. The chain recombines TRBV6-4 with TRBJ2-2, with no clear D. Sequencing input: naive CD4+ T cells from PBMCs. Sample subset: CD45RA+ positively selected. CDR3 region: CASRPSLTGELFF. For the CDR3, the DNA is TGTGCCAGCAGGCCTTCGCTAACCGGGGAGCTGTTTTTT.